Each of the 27 T cell receptor beta chains below was sequenced from the same sample in a study of cytomegalovirus exposure and HLA in healthy donors. PCR primers comprised 60 Vbeta and 13 Jbeta primers. This table comes from immunoSEQ multiplex PCR, and its TCRdb copy is limited to in-frame clones, with some not included. The sample holds about 130,000 clones. Input material: PBMCs. These receptors were obtained from a man between 18 and 35 years old in good health and CMV-seronegative.

This chain links TRBV18 with TRBJ2-1; D may be TRBD2 (6 bases). V shed 0 bases and J shed 6 bases, with 6 bases lying between them. Germline-derived CDR1 and CDR2 are KGHSH and LQKENI. The CDR3 runs to 13 residues. The CDR3 here is CASSPPGGNEQFF. The DNA for the CDR3 is TGTGCCAGCTCACCACCCGGGGGCAATGAGCAGTTCTTC.

The chain is built from TRBV5-1 and TRBJ2-7; D is perhaps TRBD2 (5 bases). CDR3 length equals 13 residues. The ends were cut back, 6 bases at V and 0 bases at J, with 10 bases in the middle. The germline gives CDR1 SGHRS, CDR2 YFSETQ. The CDR3 reads CASKSGSSYEQYF. The CDR3 nucleotides are TGCGCCAGCAAATCGGGGAGCTCCTACGAGCAGTACTTC.

The chain recombines TRBV19 with TRBJ1-5; D gene uncertain. The CDR3 spans 12 residues. Trimming took off 6 bases at V and 7 bases at J, with 10 bases between the two ends. The germline gives CDR1 LNHDA, CDR2 SQIVND (reference sequence). The chain's CDR3 is CASSRSEQPQHF. The DNA of the CDR3 is TGTGCCAGTAGCCGGTCGGAGCAGCCCCAGCATTTT.

This chain connects TRBV5-1 to TRBJ1-1; 7 bases agree with TRBD1. The germline V gene encodes CDR1 SGHRS and CDR2 YFSETQ. Germline trimming cut 4 bases from V and 8 bases from J; bases unmatched to any gene: 5. The CDR3 extends over 12 amino acids. The CDR3 reads CASSAPDREAFF. The CDR3 region has the DNA TGCGCCAGCAGCGCCCCGGACAGGGAAGCTTTCTTT.

The chain has TRBV29-1 and TRBJ2-1, with TRBD1 matching 7 bases. In germline, CDR1 is SQVTM, CDR2 ANQGSEA. V shed 7 bases, J shed 2 bases, and the junction held 11 bases outside the gene matches. The CDR3 has 15 residues. The CDR3 region is CSATGVLWPYNEQFF. CDR3 DNA: TGCAGCGCCACAGGGGTATTGTGGCCCTACAATGAGCAGTTCTTC.

This rearrangement joins TRBV2 to TRBJ1-1; 7 nucleotides match TRBD1. V was clipped by 0 bases and J by 1 base; unmatched bases: 8. CDR3 length: 17 residues. In germline, CDR1 is SNHLY, CDR2 FYNNEI. The CDR3 DNA reads as TGTGCCAGCAGTGAAGCCCTGACAGGGAGAAAGAACACTGAAGCTTTCTTT. This translates into CASSEALTGRKNTEAFF. Using reference TRBV2 and TRBJ1-1 for the parts outside the CDR3, the full variable domain is EPEVTQTPSHQVTQMGQEVILRCVPISNHLYFYWYRQILGQKVEFLVSFYNNEISEKSEIFDDQFSVERPDGSNFTLKIRSTKLEDSAMYFCASSEALTGRKNTEAFFGQGTRLTVV.

V and J are TRBV29-1 and TRBJ1-4; weak D call: TRBD1 (6 bases). Germline-derived CDR1 and CDR2 are SQVTM and ANQGSEA. CDR3 length: 13 amino acids. V dropped 3 bases and J dropped 6 bases, with 11 bases sitting between them. This chain's CDR3 is CSVEDSQDEKLFF. CDR3 coding DNA: TGCAGCGTTGAGGACAGCCAGGATGAAAAACTGTTTTTT.

This chain links TRBV28 with TRBJ1-2; D unclear. V lost 3 bases and J 2 bases, leaving 4 bases between the germline ends. The CDR3 is 12 amino acids. Germline CDR1 and CDR2: MDHEN and SYDVKM. The CDR3 nucleotides read TGTGCCAGCAGTTTTCAAAACTATGGCTACACCTTC. Translating it yields CASSFQNYGYTF.

This chain links TRBV9 with TRBJ1-5; 7 bases are shared with TRBD1. V shed 7 bases and J 2 bases; nucleotides not matched to a gene: 9. The CDR3 has 15 amino acids. Germline V gives CDR1 SGDLS, CDR2 YYNGEE. The CDR3 nucleotides are TGTGCCAGCGCACAGGGGAATATACGCAATCAGCCCCAGCATTTT. This encodes CASAQGNIRNQPQHF.

V usage is TRBV9 and J usage is TRBJ2-5, with 11 bases lining up with TRBD1. Germline values: CDR1 SGDLS, CDR2 YYNGEE. The CDR3 is 15 residues long. The trim removed 3 bases at V and 4 bases at J, leaving 5 bases unmatched. DNA of the CDR3: TGTGCCAGCAGCGCGCCGGGACAGGGGGGAGAGACCCAGTACTTC. This encodes CASSAPGQGGETQYF.

This chain links TRBV23-1 with TRBJ2-7, with a tentative D call TRBD1 (6 bases). TRBV23-1 is assigned to the ORF class and has an uncertain function. Trimming cost V 0 bases and J 0 bases, with 27 bases left between them. The CDR3 extends over 21 amino acids. This CDR3 reads CASSQSYEVPHDRRSSYEQYF. CDR3 in DNA: TGCGCCAGCAGTCAATCGTACGAGGTCCCTCATGACAGGCGAAGCTCCTACGAGCAGTACTTC.

The chain employs TRBV11-1 and TRBJ2-1, with 9 bases aligning to TRBD1. The CDR3 contains 15 residues. V lost 5 bases and J lost 9; bases outside the gene matches: 11. Germline assignment: CDR1 SGHAT and CDR2 FQDESV (reference sequence). The chain's CDR3 is CASSKQTGGVGEQFF. CDR3 in DNA: TGTGCCAGCAGCAAACAAACAGGGGGCGTCGGTGAGCAGTTCTTC.

The CDR3 nucleotides read TGCGCCAGCAGTCCTGTATGGGCAGGGAGCAATCAGCCCCAGCATTTT. Translating gives CASSPVWAGSNQPQHF. This rearrangement joins TRBV4-1 to TRBJ1-5; possibly TRBD1 for D (5 bases). The CDR3 is 16 amino acids. Trimming removed 6 bases at V and 1 base at J, with 16 bases between. The germline V gene has CDR1 MGHRA and CDR2 YSYEKL.

The rearrangement uses TRBV27 and TRBJ1-5; no clear D. Germline assignment: CDR1 MNHEY and CDR2 SMNVEV (reference sequence). The CDR3 is 15 amino acids. With 4 bases removed from V and 6 bases from J, the gap between germline ends came to 16 bases. The CDR3 loop is CASSSSPNLGQPQHF. The CDR3, as DNA: TGTGCCAGCAGTTCATCCCCAAATCTCGGTCAGCCCCAGCATTTT.

This chain uses TRBV27 with TRBJ2-7; 8 nucleotides line up with TRBD2. The CDR3 consists of 13 residues. V shed 2 bases, J shed 6 bases, and the junction held 3 bases outside the gene matches. CDR1 and CDR2 from the germline V gene are MNHEY and SMNVEV (reference sequence). CDR3 protein: CASSLQAGVEQYF. CDR3 bases: TGTGCCAGCAGTTTACAAGCGGGAGTCGAGCAGTACTTC.

The gene calls are TRBV30 and TRBJ1-1; 7 bases map to TRBD1. CDR1 and CDR2 (germline): GTSNPN, SVGIG (reference sequence). CDR3 length equals 14 residues. V lost 5 bases and J lost 3; bases outside the gene matches: 9. As DNA, the CDR3 is TGTGCCTGGGGTCGGAGGGGGCGGGACACTGAAGCTTTCTTT. Translated, it gives CAWGRRGRDTEAFF.

V is TRBV5-1 and J is TRBJ2-1, with 14 bases aligning to TRBD2. V lost 5 bases and J lost 7; bases outside the gene matches: 17. Germline V gives CDR1 SGHRS, CDR2 YFSETQ. This CDR3 spans 19 amino acids. This chain's CDR3 is CASSIQPGLAGVVENEQFF. CDR3 bases: TGCGCCAGCAGTATCCAGCCGGGACTAGCGGGAGTGGTTGAAAATGAGCAGTTCTTC.

The chain has TRBV30 and TRBJ1-2, with D possibly TRBD1 on 5 matching bases. From germline, CDR1 is GTSNPN and CDR2 SVGIG (reference sequence). Trimming left V 4 bases short and J 8 bases short, with 20 bases between. The CDR3 covers 14 residues. The CDR3 sequence: CAWIRGVGLVGYTF. CDR3 bases: TGTGCCTGGATCCGGGGGGTGGGTTTAGTAGGCTACACCTTC.

The chain employs TRBV25-1 and TRBJ2-5, with 7 bases fitting TRBD1. Near its end, the DNA agrees better with TRBJ2-7, so the J call may be wrong. Germline CDR1 MGHDK, CDR2 SYGVNS. CDR3 size: 15 residues. CDR3 DNA sequence: TGTGCCAGCAGCCTGACCGGGACAGACTCCTACGAGCAGTACTTC. Amino acids: CASSLTGTDSYEQYF.

The chain couples TRBV25-1 to TRBJ1-1; D remains unclear. From germline, CDR1 is MGHDK and CDR2 SYGVNS. Deletions cut 4 bases from V and 0 bases from J, with 6 bases between. The CDR3 has 13 residues. CDR3 in amino acids: CASSGPLNTEAFF. The CDR3 coding sequence is TGTGCCAGCAGTGGGCCTTTGAACACTGAAGCTTTCTTT. Filled out from reference TRBV25-1 and TRBJ1-1, the complete variable domain reads EADIYQTPRYLVIGTGKKITLECSQTMGHDKMYWYQQDPGMELHLIHYSYGVNSTEKGDLSSESTVSRIRTEHFPLTLESARPSHTSQYLCASSGPLNTEAFFGQGTRLTVV.

The chain carries TRBV28 and TRBJ2-7; TRBD1 might be the D (5 bases). Germline V gene sequence: CDR1 MDHEN, CDR2 SYDVKM. V lost 6 bases and J 1 base, leaving 13 bases between the germline ends. This CDR3 is built from 14 residues. CDR3 in amino acids: CASSRVGQSYEQYF. The CDR3 DNA reads TGTGCCAGCAGCAGGGTAGGGCAATCCTACGAGCAGTACTTC.

The V gene is TRBV10-3, the J gene TRBJ1-3; the D is unclear. Germline V gene sequence: CDR1 ENHRY, CDR2 SYGVKD. Trimming shortened V by 10 bases and J by 3 bases, and 7 bases separated the two germline ends. The CDR3 sequence is 11 residues long. The CDR3 nucleotides are TGTGCCAGTTCAGATGGAAACACCATATATTTT. Its protein is CASSDGNTIYF.

CDR3 sequence reads: CASRDLAGEGNEQFF. CDR3 DNA sequence: TGTGCCAGCAGGGATCTAGCGGGAGAGGGTAATGAGCAGTTCTTC. The chain has TRBV6-1 and TRBJ2-1, with 10 nucleotides matching TRBD2. The length of the CDR3 is 15 residues. The junction had 9 bases not matched to a gene; V was cut back by 6 bases and J by 7 bases. Germline values: CDR1 MNHNS, CDR2 SASEGT.

V is TRBV28 and J is TRBJ2-7; 7 bases match TRBD1. The germline gives CDR1 MDHEN, CDR2 SYDVKM. V shed 2 bases and J 3 bases; nucleotides not matched to a gene: 4. The CDR3 covers 14 residues. The CDR3 protein is CASSLPDRNYEQYF. In DNA form, the CDR3 reads TGTGCCAGCAGTTTACCGGACAGGAACTACGAGCAGTACTTC.

The rearrangement links TRBV5-6 to TRBJ2-3; TRBD2 is a possible D gene (5 bases). From germline, CDR1 is SGHDT and CDR2 YYEEEE. CDR3 length: 15 amino acids. Trimming took 3 bases from V and 9 from J, leaving 20 bases between them. The CDR3 nucleotides read TGTGCCAGCAGCTCCCTAGGCGGAGCGGCTGGGACGCAGTATTTT. Translating it yields CASSSLGGAAGTQYF.

The chain carries TRBV28 and TRBJ1-6; perhaps TRBD1 as D (5 bases). This CDR3 is built from 13 residues. Germline V CDR1 and CDR2: MDHEN, SYDVKM. Trimming left V 5 bases short and J 5 bases short, with 7 bases between. The CDR3 nucleotides read TGTGCCAGCAGTCCAGGGAATAATTCACCCCTCCACTTT. It yields the protein CASSPGNNSPLHF.

This chain uses TRBV19 with TRBJ1-2; the D gene is possibly TRBD1 (5 bases). CDR1 is LNHDA, CDR2 SQIVND, per germline (reference sequence). The CDR3 length is 14 residues. Trimming took 4 bases from V and 0 from J, leaving 9 bases between them. CDR3 residues: CASSSRGSNYGYTF. The CDR3 nucleotides read TGTGCCAGTAGTAGTAGGGGTTCTAACTATGGCTACACCTTC.